Sequencing of this T cell receptor beta chain was carried out in a study of blood T cell repertoires in COVID-19. There are 19 residues in the CDR3. Deletions cut 3 bases from V and 0 bases from J, with 21 bases between. The germline CDR1 and CDR2 sequences are LNHDA and SQIVND (reference sequence). Generated by immunoSEQ multiplex PCR, the TCRdb table keeps only in-frame clones and is missing some. The sample has some 250,000 clones, around 89% seen once; the top ten hold approximately 9%. The chain uses TRBV19 and TRBJ1-5; D gene ambiguous. The source of this sequence is a man in his forties or fifties who had recovered from COVID-19. Sample: PBMCs or T cells enriched from blood (not recorded which). The CDR3 is CASSIFGGSGDYSNQPQHF. CDR3 in DNA: TGTGCCAGTAGTATCTTTGGCGGTTCTGGAGACTATAGCAATCAGCCCCAGCATTTT.